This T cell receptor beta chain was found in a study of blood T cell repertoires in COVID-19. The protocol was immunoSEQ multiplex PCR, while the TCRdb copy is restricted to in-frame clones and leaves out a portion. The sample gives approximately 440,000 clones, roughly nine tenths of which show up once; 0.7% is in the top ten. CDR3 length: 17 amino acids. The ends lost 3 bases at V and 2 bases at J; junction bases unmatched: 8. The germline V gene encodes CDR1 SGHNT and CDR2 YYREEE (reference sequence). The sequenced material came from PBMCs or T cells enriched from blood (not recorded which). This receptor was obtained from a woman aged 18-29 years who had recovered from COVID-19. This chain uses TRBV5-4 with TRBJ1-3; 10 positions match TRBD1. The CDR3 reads CASSSRTGGRTGNTIYF. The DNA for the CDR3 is TGTGCCAGCAGCTCCCGGACAGGGGGGAGAACTGGAAACACCATATATTTT.